The sequence of this TCR beta chain was determined in a study of blood T cell repertoires in COVID-19. About the research overall: Samples came from the United States, Italy and Spain, spanning acute and convalescent COVID-19. Sample material is recorded as cDNA or gDNA derived from T cells, B-cell-depleted T cells, or PBMCs.

This CDR3 is built from 15 residues. Trimming left V 4 bases short and J 4 bases short, with 14 bases between. The V gene's germline CDR1 is SNHLY and CDR2 FYNNEI. Per the authors' pipeline: By means of reference gene primer amplification, nucleated cell counts were estimated. Using immunoSEQ multiplex PCR, the repertoire was profiled, and TCRdb retains in-frame clones only, with some absent. V, J and clone size derive from that table, while D and trimming were established from the DNA sequence. The table records roughly 68,000 clones, roughly nine tenths of them present only once. The specimen was peripheral blood. The TCR was taken from a woman between 45 and 65 years old with active COVID-19. V and J are TRBV2 and TRBJ2-4, with D perhaps matching TRBD1 (6 bases). CDR3 DNA sequence: TGTGCCAGCAGTGCCGGGACACACCAGAAAAACATTCAGTACTTC. Translating gives CASSAGTHQKNIQYF.